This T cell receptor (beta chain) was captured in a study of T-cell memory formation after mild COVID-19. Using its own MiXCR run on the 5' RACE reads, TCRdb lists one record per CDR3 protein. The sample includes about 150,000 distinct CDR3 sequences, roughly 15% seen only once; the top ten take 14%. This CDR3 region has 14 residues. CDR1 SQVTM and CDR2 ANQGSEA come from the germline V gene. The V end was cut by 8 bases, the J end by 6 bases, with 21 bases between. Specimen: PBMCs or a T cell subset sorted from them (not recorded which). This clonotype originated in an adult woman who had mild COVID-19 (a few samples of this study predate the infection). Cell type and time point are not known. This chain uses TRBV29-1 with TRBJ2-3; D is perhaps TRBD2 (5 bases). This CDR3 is CSTFVVEEADTQYF. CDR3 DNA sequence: TGCAGCACTTTCGTAGTCGAGGAGGCCGATACGCAGTATTTT.